Presented here are 9 T cell receptor beta chains from one specimen sequenced in a study of chemoradiotherapy in HPV16-positive cancers. Sequenced by immunoSEQ multiplex PCR; TCRdb stores in-frame clones only, minus some. The sample yields about 1,600 clones, roughly four fifths seen once. This material consisted of tumor tissue, taken from a patient who underwent chemoradiotherapy. These receptors were collected from a human donor with HPV-associated anogenital cancer.

The chain couples TRBV4-3 to TRBJ2-7, with TRBD2 matching over 9 bases. The CDR3 is 14 residues long. Trimming at V came to 1 base and at J to 5 bases, leaving 3 bases not matched to a gene. Germline lookup yields CDR1 LGHNA and CDR2 YSLEER. CDR3 region: CASSQGPSGDEQYF. The CDR3 nucleotides are TGCGCCAGCAGCCAAGGTCCTAGCGGGGACGAGCAGTACTTC.

CDR3 residues: CASSGTGGLGNTIYF. The CDR3 region has the DNA TGTGCCAGCAGCGGGACAGGGGGTCTTGGAAACACCATATATTTT. The rearrangement joins TRBV7-9 to TRBJ1-3, with 11 bases identical to TRBD1. Trimming at V came to 5 bases and at J to 3 bases, leaving 3 bases not matched to a gene. This CDR3 comprises 15 residues. Germline loops: CDR1 SEHNR, CDR2 FQNEAQ (reference sequence).

The chain uses TRBV19 and TRBJ1-4, with D perhaps matching TRBD1 (6 bases). The germline V gene encodes CDR1 LNHDA and CDR2 SQIVND (reference sequence). CDR3 length: 16 amino acids. Trimming shortened V by 7 bases and J by 0 bases, and 15 bases separated the two germline ends. CDR3 sequence: CASISTGKATNEKLFF. CDR3 sequence (DNA): TGTGCCAGTATCTCCACAGGGAAGGCAACTAATGAAAAACTGTTTTTT.

The chain uses TRBV6-1 and TRBJ1-1; perhaps TRBD1 as D (6 bases). Germline V gene lookup returns CDR1 MNHNS and CDR2 SASEGT. The V end was cut by 2 bases, the J end by 4 bases, with 23 bases between. This CDR3 comprises 18 residues. The CDR3 DNA follows: TGTGCCAGCAGTGAACAGGAGCGCCATTACAGGGCTACCACTGAAGCTTTCTTT. Amino acid sequence: CASSEQERHYRATTEAFF.

V and J are TRBV27 and TRBJ1-1; 7 bases agree with TRBD1. This CDR3 comprises 16 residues. The germline CDR1 and CDR2 sequences are MNHEY and SMNVEV (reference sequence). V gave up 2 bases and J gave up 0 bases; unmatched junction bases: 6. CDR3 amino acids: CASSLAPGQMNTEAFF. The DNA for the CDR3 is TGTGCCAGCAGTTTAGCTCCGGGACAGATGAACACTGAAGCTTTCTTT.

This sequence joins TRBV10-3 and TRBJ1-4; TRBD1 aligns across 8 bases. Germline CDR1 ENHRY, CDR2 SYGVKD. The CDR3 has 18 residues. Trimming at V came to 1 base and at J to 2 bases, leaving 9 bases not matched to a gene. The CDR3 sequence is CAISEYWDRLGTNEKLFF. The CDR3, as DNA: TGTGCCATCAGTGAGTATTGGGACAGGCTGGGGACTAATGAAAAACTGTTTTTT.

The chain carries TRBV5-1 and TRBJ2-1; D not resolved. The ends were cut back, 6 bases at V and 3 bases at J, with 13 bases in the middle. This CDR3 is built from 14 residues. Germline V gene data show CDR1 as SGHRS and CDR2 as YFSETQ. The DNA of the CDR3 is TGCGCCAGCACTATGAAGCTGGGCTACAATGAGCAGTTCTTC. Amino acid sequence: CASTMKLGYNEQFF.

CDR3 coding DNA: TGTGCCAGCAGCCCGGGGACAGGGGGACTTGAAGCTTTCTTT. It codes for CASSPGTGGLEAFF. This chain joins TRBV6-5 and TRBJ1-1, with TRBD1 matching over 11 bases. Losses at the gene ends were 6 bases for V and 7 bases for J; bases not matched to a gene: 7. The germline V gene has CDR1 MNHEY and CDR2 SVGAGI. This CDR3 has 14 residues.

The CDR3 sequence: CASSLIRGGYNEQFF. In DNA form, the CDR3 reads TGTGCCAGCAGCTTAATAAGGGGAGGCTACAATGAGCAGTTCTTC. V is TRBV7-8 and J is TRBJ2-1, with D possibly being TRBD2 (6 bases). CDR3 size: 15 residues. V was shortened by 2 bases and J by 3 bases, with 11 bases between the two germline ends. Germline V lookup: CDR1 SGHVS, CDR2 FQNEAQ.